This T cell receptor beta chain appears in the sequencing data of a study of cytomegalovirus exposure and HLA in healthy donors. Study summary: Out of a few hundred genotyped donors, about 80% belonged to the Caucasian-associated ancestry cluster.

There are 15 residues in the CDR3. Trimming took 1 base from V and 8 from J; bases not matched to a gene: 5. Germline CDR1 LNHNV, CDR2 YYDKDF (reference sequence). General study points: The availability of immune exposure information extended only to CMV serostatus.

The PCR had 60 Vbeta and 13 Jbeta primers. As handled by the study authors: In a later analysis, the count reached about 75 million unique TCR beta chains, with approximately 11 million shared. Produced via immunoSEQ multiplex PCR; TCRdb's table is partial and in-frame only. That table supplies the V and J calls and clone size; D and trimming were determined from the DNA. There are tens of thousands of clones in the sample; roughly 80% occur only once, and roughly 2.2% lies in the top ten. Comment on this clone: The antigen remains undetermined.

The sequence was collected from a man in his forties in good health and CMV-seronegative. This chain links TRBV15 with TRBJ1-4, with TRBD1 matching 9 bases. Sequenced: PBMCs. The CDR3 protein is CATSRAGTGREKLFF. Written as DNA, the CDR3 is TGTGCCACCAGCAGAGCTGGGACAGGGAGGGAAAAACTGTTTTTT.